The 16 T cell receptor beta chains reported below all come from one sample, sequenced in a study of cytomegalovirus exposure and HLA in healthy donors. With 60 Vbeta and 13 Jbeta primers, the PCR was carried out. TCRdb's copy holds only in-frame clones and misses some; the assay was immunoSEQ multiplex PCR. The sample includes around 150,000 clones, nearly 80% of them seen just once. Sequencing input: PBMCs. These receptors were collected from a male donor in good health and CMV-seronegative.

The J gene is TRBJ2-7, the V gene TRBV7-9, with D perhaps TRBD1 (5 bases). V lost 1 base and J lost 6, with 10 bases in between. Germline-derived CDR1 and CDR2 are SEHNR and FQNEAQ (reference sequence). The CDR3 is made up of 13 amino acids. The CDR3 loop reads CASSLDQGGEQYF. DNA of the CDR3: TGTGCCAGCAGCTTAGATCAGGGCGGCGAGCAGTACTTC.

The chain employs TRBV5-1 and TRBJ2-1, with D possibly TRBD1 on 5 matching bases. The ends were cut back, 0 bases at V and 2 bases at J, with 9 bases in the middle. Germline assignment: CDR1 SGHRS and CDR2 YFSETQ. The CDR3 spans 15 residues. The CDR3 is CASSLGQGPYNEQFF. The CDR3 DNA is TGCGCCAGCAGCTTGGGGCAGGGCCCCTACAATGAGCAGTTCTTC.

This clone appeared once. The chain has TRBV5-1 and TRBJ2-3, with a weak D call TRBD1 (6 bases). The CDR3 sequence is 14 residues long. Germline V gives CDR1 SGHRS, CDR2 YFSETQ. The V and J ends lost 4 bases and 7 bases respectively, with 16 bases between them. The CDR3 DNA sequence: TGCGCCAGCAGCACAGAAACAGGGATCCATACGCAGTATTTT. Residues: CASSTETGIHTQYF.

V usage is TRBV7-9 and J usage is TRBJ2-1, with 7 positions matching TRBD2. The junction had 11 bases not matched to a gene; V was cut back by 3 bases and J by 6 bases. The CDR3 has 16 amino acids. The germline CDR1 and CDR2 sequences are SEHNR and FQNEAQ (reference sequence). DNA for the CDR3: TGTGCCAGCAGCTTGCTCGGTCCGCGGGAGAGCAATGAGCAGTTCTTC. Protein sequence: CASSLLGPRESNEQFF.

V usage is TRBV19 and J usage is TRBJ2-3; 11 bases are a match to TRBD2. This CDR3 contains 16 residues. V was pared by 5 bases and J by 4 bases, with 8 bases of the junction left unmatched. CDR1 is LNHDA and CDR2 is SQIVND in the germline V gene (reference sequence). The CDR3 nucleotides read TGTGCCAGTAGTCGAGCACTAGCGGGAGCCTCAGATACGCAGTATTTT. It yields the protein CASSRALAGASDTQYF.

The V call is TRBV7-2, the J call TRBJ2-7, with TRBD1 identical over 9 bases. This CDR3 has 14 amino acids. V lost 5 bases and J lost 2; bases outside the gene matches: 4. The germline V gene has CDR1 SGHTA and CDR2 FQGNSA. CDR3 in DNA: TGTGCCAGCAGCCTCAGACAGGGGGCCTACGAGCAGTACTTC. This gives the protein CASSLRQGAYEQYF.

The chain uses TRBV6-1 and TRBJ1-1, with 9 positions matching TRBD1. V dropped 8 bases and J dropped 6; count of bases not matched to a gene: 7. This CDR3 region has 13 residues. Germline CDR1 reads MNHNS; CDR2 reads SASEGT. The CDR3 spells CASRTGAIAEAFF. CDR3 nucleotides: TGTGCCAGCCGGACAGGGGCTATAGCTGAAGCTTTCTTT.

V is TRBV11-3 and J is TRBJ1-1, with 8 nucleotides matching TRBD1. This CDR3 contains 14 residues. With 5 bases clipped from V and 6 bases from J, the junction kept 8 bases outside the gene matches. From germline, CDR1 is SGHNT and CDR2 YENEEA. The CDR3 sequence is CASSLSRQGPEAFF. In nucleotides, the CDR3 is TGTGCCAGCAGCCTTAGCCGACAGGGGCCTGAAGCTTTCTTT.

The J gene is TRBJ2-7, the V gene TRBV19; 10 bases agree with TRBD2. The CDR3 contains 15 residues. Looked up from germline, CDR1 is LNHDA and CDR2 is SQIVND (reference sequence). After removal of 6 bases from V and 3 bases from J, the junction contained 8 bases not matched to a gene. CDR3 loop: CASSPTSGFVYEQYF. The CDR3 DNA follows: TGTGCCAGTAGCCCGACTAGCGGGTTTGTCTACGAGCAGTACTTC.

The chain carries TRBV6-1 and TRBJ1-1; 7 bases line up with TRBD1. V lost 6 bases, J lost 1 base, and 8 bases stayed unmatched. Per the germline V gene, CDR1 is MNHNS and CDR2 is SASEGT. This CDR3 region has 15 residues. The CDR3 DNA sequence: TGTGCCAGCAGAAGCGGACAGGCGGGGAACACTGAAGCTTTCTTT. Its protein product is CASRSGQAGNTEAFF.

The chain couples TRBV30 to TRBJ2-3; D remains ambiguous. The CDR3 consists of 13 residues. The germline CDR1 and CDR2 sequences are GTSNPN and SVGIG (reference sequence). Trimming left V 2 bases short and J 0 bases short, with 6 bases between. The CDR3 DNA reads TGTGCCTGGAGTACAACCAGCACAGATACGCAGTATTTT. Residues: CAWSTTSTDTQYF.

V and J are TRBV7-9 and TRBJ1-1, with TRBD1 matching 11 bases. V lost 5 bases and J lost 3; bases outside the gene matches: 2. The CDR3 extends over 14 amino acids. Germline V gene lookup returns CDR1 SEHNR and CDR2 FQNEAQ (reference sequence). The CDR3 bases are TGTGCCAGCAGCCTGGGACAGGGGGACACTGAAGCTTTCTTT. Translated, it gives CASSLGQGDTEAFF.

This sequence joins TRBV18 and TRBJ1-5; the match to TRBD1 covers 7 bases. The CDR3 spans 15 residues. Looked up from germline, CDR1 is KGHSH and CDR2 is LQKENI. The V segment lost 3 bases and the J segment 6 bases; nucleotides outside the gene matches: 8. The CDR3 region has the DNA TGTGCCAGCTCACCGGCGACAGGGATGGGTCAGCCCCAGCATTTT. This codes for CASSPATGMGQPQHF.

This clone was counted between two and nine times. The chain employs TRBV6-4 and TRBJ2-3, with 8 nucleotides matching TRBD2. Trimming took 2 bases from V and 0 from J; bases not matched to a gene: 1. Germline assignment: CDR1 MRHNA and CDR2 SNTAGT. The CDR3 covers 15 residues. The CDR3: CASSDVAGSTDTQYF. In nucleotides, the CDR3 is TGTGCCAGCAGTGACGTAGCGGGAAGCACAGATACGCAGTATTTT.

The chain has TRBV11-2 and TRBJ1-1; a weak D match, TRBD1 (6 bases). V was pared by 3 bases and J by 4 bases, with 9 bases between. The CDR3 is 13 residues long. Looked up from germline, CDR1 is SGHAT and CDR2 is FQNNGV. This chain's CDR3 is CASSFRGGTEAFF. For the CDR3, the DNA is TGTGCCAGCAGCTTTAGGGGGGGCACTGAAGCTTTCTTT.

The chain is built from TRBV4-1 and TRBJ2-1; the match to TRBD2 covers 7 bases. Germline V CDR1 and CDR2: MGHRA, YSYEKL. The CDR3 runs to 15 residues. The J segment lost 1 base and the V segment lost 6 bases, leaving 6 bases of the junction unmatched. The DNA for the CDR3 is TGCGCCAGCAGACTAGGGACTACTTCCTACAATGAGCAGTTCTTC. As protein: CASRLGTTSYNEQFF.